Sequencing of this T cell receptor (beta chain) was carried out in a study of shared clonotypes between healthy human individuals. Repertoires were generated with immunoSEQ multiplex PCR, while TCRdb's copy carries only in-frame clones and drops some. Of about 2.5 million clones in the sample, 85% to 95% are singletons; the top ten hold around 0.35%. This clone was picked up a small number of times. There are 16 residues in the CDR3. The germline V gene encodes CDR1 MGHRA and CDR2 YSYEKL. V dropped 4 bases and J dropped 0 bases, with 13 bases sitting between them. This sequence originates from a man in his late teens or twenties in good health. Some clones in this sample may be carry-over from other donors' samples. The rearrangement uses TRBV4-1 and TRBJ1-5, with a possible D match to TRBD1 (5 bases). Sequenced input: naive CD4+ T cells from PBMCs. The subset denotes: CD45RA+ positively selected. CDR3 nucleotide sequence: TGCGCCAGCAGCCGAGACAGCGACTATAGCAATCAGCCCCAGCATTTT. This encodes CASSRDSDYSNQPQHF.